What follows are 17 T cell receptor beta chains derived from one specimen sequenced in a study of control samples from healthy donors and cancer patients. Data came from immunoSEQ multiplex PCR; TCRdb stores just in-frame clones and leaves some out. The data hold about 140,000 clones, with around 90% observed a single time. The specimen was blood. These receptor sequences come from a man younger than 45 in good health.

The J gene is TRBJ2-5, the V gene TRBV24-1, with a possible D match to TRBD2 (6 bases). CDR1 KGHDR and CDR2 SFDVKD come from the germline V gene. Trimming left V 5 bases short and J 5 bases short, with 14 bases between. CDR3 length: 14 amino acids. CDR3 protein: CATSGTGATETQYF. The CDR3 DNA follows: TGTGCCACCAGTGGAACGGGAGCCACCGAGACCCAGTACTTC.

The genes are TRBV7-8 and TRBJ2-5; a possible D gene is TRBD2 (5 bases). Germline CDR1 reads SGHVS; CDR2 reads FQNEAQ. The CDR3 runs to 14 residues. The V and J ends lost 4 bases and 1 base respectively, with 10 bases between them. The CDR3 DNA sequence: TGTGCCAGCAGCTCCGGGGAAGGCCAAGAGACCCAGTACTTC. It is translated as CASSSGEGQETQYF.

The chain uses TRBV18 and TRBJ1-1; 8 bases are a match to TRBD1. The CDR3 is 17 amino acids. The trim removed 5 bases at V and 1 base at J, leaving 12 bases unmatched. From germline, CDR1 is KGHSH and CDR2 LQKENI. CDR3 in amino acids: CASSEYTSGTGNTEAFF. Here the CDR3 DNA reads TGTGCCAGCTCAGAATATACCTCCGGGACAGGGAACACTGAAGCTTTCTTT.

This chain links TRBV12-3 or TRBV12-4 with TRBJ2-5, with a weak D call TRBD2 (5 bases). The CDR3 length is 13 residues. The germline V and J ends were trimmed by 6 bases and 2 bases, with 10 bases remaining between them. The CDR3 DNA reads TGTGCCAGCAGATGGACTGAGCAAGAGACCCAGTACTTC. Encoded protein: CASRWTEQETQYF.

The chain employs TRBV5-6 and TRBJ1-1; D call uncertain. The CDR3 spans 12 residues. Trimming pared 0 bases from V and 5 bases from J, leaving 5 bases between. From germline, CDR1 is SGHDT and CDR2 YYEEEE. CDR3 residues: CASSLVGTEAFF. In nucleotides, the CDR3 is TGTGCCAGCAGCTTGGTGGGGACTGAAGCTTTCTTT.

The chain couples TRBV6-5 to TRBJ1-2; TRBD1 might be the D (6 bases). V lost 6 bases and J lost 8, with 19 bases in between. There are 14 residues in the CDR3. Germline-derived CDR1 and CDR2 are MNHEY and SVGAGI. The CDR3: CASSYQGRGSGYTF. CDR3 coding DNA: TGTGCCAGCAGCTACCAGGGCAGGGGTTCGGGCTACACCTTC.

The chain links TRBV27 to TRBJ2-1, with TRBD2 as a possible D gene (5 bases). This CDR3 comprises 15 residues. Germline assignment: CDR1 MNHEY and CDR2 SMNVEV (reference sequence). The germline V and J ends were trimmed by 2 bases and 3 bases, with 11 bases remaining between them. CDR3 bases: TGTGCCAGCAGTTTAACGGGATGGGGCTACAATGAGCAGTTCTTC. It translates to CASSLTGWGYNEQFF.

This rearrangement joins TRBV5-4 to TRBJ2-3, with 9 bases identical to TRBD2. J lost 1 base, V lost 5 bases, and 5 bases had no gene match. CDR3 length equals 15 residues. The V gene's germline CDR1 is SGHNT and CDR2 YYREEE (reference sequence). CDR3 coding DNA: TGTGCCAGCAGGGAGCGGGGGGCAGGCACAGATACGCAGTATTTT. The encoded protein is CASRERGAGTDTQYF.

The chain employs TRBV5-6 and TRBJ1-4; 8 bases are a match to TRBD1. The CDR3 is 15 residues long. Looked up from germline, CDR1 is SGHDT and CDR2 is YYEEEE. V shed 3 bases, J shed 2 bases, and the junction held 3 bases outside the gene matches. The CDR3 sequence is CASSSTGGTNEKLFF. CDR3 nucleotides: TGTGCCAGCAGCTCCACAGGGGGTACTAATGAAAAACTGTTTTTT.

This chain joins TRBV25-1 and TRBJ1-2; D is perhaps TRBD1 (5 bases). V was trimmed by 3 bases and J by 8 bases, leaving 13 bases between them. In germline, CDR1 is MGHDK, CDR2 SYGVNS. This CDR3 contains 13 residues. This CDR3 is CASSDGGLGGYTF. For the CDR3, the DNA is TGTGCCAGCAGTGATGGGGGGTTGGGAGGCTACACCTTC.

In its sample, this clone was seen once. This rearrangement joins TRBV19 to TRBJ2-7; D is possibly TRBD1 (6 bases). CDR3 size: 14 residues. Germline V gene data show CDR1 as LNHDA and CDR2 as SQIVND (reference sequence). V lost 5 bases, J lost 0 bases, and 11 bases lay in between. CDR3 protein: CASSVGDNSYEQYF. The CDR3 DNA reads TGTGCCAGTAGTGTGGGGGACAACTCCTACGAGCAGTACTTC.

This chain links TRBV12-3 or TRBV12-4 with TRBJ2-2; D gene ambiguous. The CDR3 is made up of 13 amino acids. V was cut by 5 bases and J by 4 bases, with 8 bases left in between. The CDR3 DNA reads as TGTGCCAGCAGTCTTTGGGGCACCGGGGAGCTGTTTTTT. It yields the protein CASSLWGTGELFF.

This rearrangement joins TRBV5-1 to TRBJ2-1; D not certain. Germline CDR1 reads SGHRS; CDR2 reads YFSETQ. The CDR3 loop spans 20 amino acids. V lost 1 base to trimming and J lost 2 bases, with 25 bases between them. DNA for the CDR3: TGCGCCAGCAGCTTGCTCTATGCGGCAGACCCGAGGATCACCTACAATGAGCAGTTCTTC. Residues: CASSLLYAADPRITYNEQFF.

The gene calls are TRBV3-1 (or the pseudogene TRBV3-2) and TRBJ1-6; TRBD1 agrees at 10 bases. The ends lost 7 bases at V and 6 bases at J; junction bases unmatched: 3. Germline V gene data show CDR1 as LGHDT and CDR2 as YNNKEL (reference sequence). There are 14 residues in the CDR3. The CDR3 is CASMTGGGNSPLHF. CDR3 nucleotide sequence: TGTGCCAGCATGACAGGGGGCGGTAATTCACCCCTCCACTTT.

The CDR3 nucleotides read TGTGCCAGCAGCGGAGGGACCGCTGGACGATATCAGCCCCAGCATTTT. Translating gives CASSGGTAGRYQPQHF. The chain links TRBV5-5 to TRBJ1-5; D is possibly TRBD1 (5 bases). V was clipped by 4 bases and J by 5 bases, with 19 bases between them. Germline V gene sequence: CDR1 SGHKS, CDR2 YYEKEE (reference sequence). This CDR3 is 16 amino acids long.

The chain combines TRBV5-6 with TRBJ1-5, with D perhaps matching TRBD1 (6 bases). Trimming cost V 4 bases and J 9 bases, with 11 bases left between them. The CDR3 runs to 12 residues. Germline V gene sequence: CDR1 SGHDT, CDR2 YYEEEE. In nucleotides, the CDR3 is TGTGCCAGCAGCCCTGTAGGGGGGCCCCAGCATTTT. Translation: CASSPVGGPQHF.

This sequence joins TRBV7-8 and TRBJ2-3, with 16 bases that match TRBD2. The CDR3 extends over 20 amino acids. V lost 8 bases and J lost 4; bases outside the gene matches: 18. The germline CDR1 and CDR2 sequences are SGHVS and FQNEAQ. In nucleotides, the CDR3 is TGTGCCAGCCACACCCAAGCCGGGACTAGCGGGAGGGCCGGCGCAGATACGCAGTATTTT. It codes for CASHTQAGTSGRAGADTQYF.